This passage covers 2 T cell receptor beta chains from one sample sequenced in a study of blood T cell repertoires in COVID-19. Only in-frame clones appear in the TCRdb table, and some are missing; sequencing was by immunoSEQ multiplex PCR. There are 250,000 to 300,000 clones in the sample; roughly nine tenths occur only once, and approximately 2% lies in the top ten. The sample taken for sequencing was PBMCs or T cells enriched from blood (not recorded which). The origin of the receptors is a woman aged 55-70 years who had recovered from COVID-19.

The rearrangement uses TRBV28 and TRBJ1-4; tentatively, D is TRBD1 (6 bases). CDR1 is MDHEN and CDR2 is SYDVKM in the germline V gene. Trimming pared 7 bases from V and 9 bases from J, leaving 15 bases between. This CDR3 contains 13 residues. CDR3 DNA: TGTGCCAGCACCCAGGGGAAGGGGCAAAAACTGTTTTTT. This codes for CASTQGKGQKLFF.

This chain links TRBV5-1 with TRBJ1-1; D is unresolved. The CDR3 is 15 residues long. Trimming removed 0 bases from V and 0 bases from J, with 9 bases in between. Germline assignment: CDR1 SGHRS and CDR2 YFSETQ. CDR3 in DNA: TGCGCCAGCAGCTTGGCCGGGGTTATGAACACTGAAGCTTTCTTT. Protein sequence: CASSLAGVMNTEAFF.